A selection of T cell receptor beta chains follows, all from one sample in a study of beta chain features in type 1 diabetes. Some clones are missing from TCRdb's copy, which holds only in-frame ones; the method was immunoSEQ multiplex PCR. The repertoire consists of 600,000 to 650,000 clones, with roughly 16% occurring once and the leading ten covering around 0.095%. Sample: naive CD4+ T cells from blood. Receptors originate from a man aged 18 to 35 in good health. CDR3s include the opening cysteine and the closing phenylalanine or tryptophan. A D gene is named only where the DNA matches it firmly. Only some rows state a clone size, as once, few, many or a class for expanded clones.

J	D	V	size	length	DNA	CDR3
TRBJ1-1	.	TRBV7-2	few	13	TGTGCCAGCAGCACCCGCCAGAACACTGAAGCTTTCTTT	CASSTRQNTEAFF
TRBJ2-7	.	TRBV7-2	.	13	TGTGCCAGCAGCTTACCCAGGGTTTACGAGCAGTACTTC	CASSLPRVYEQYF
TRBJ2-1	.	TRBV28	many	12	TGTGCCAGCAGTTTGGGGTACAATGAGCAGTTCTTC	CASSLGYNEQFF
TRBJ2-6	.	TRBV7-9	.	19	TGTGCCAGCAGCTCTTCGAAAAACGCCCGCGGCTCTGGGGCCAACGTCCTGACTTTC	CASSSSKNARGSGANVLTF
TRBJ2-7	.	TRBV27	.	11	TGTGCCAGCAGTCCCACCTACGAGCAGTACTTC	CASSPTYEQYF
TRBJ1-4	.	TRBV5-4	.	13	TGTGCCAGCAGCTTGCAAGGGAGTGAAAAACTGTTTTTT	CASSLQGSEKLFF
TRBJ1-2	.	TRBV20-1	few	11	TGCAGTGCTGCGGGACTTTTCGGCTACACCTTC	CSAAGLFGYTF
TRBJ2-7	TRBD2	TRBV15	.	14	TGTGCCACCGGACTAGCGGGGGGCCCCTACGAGCAGTACTTC	CATGLAGGPYEQYF
TRBJ1-2	.	TRBV7-2	.	16	TGTGCCAGCAGCGGCAGATGGGGAAAAGGGTCAGGTGGCTACACCTTC	CASSGRWGKGSGGYTF
TRBJ2-5	.	TRBV7-9	few	14	TGTGCCAGCAGCTCAGGGGGGTTTGTGGAGACCCAGTACTTC	CASSSGGFVETQYF
TRBJ2-7	.	TRBV7-2	.	15	TGTGCCAGCAGCTCCCGGACGGAAGTCTCCTACGAGCAGTACTTC	CASSSRTEVSYEQYF
TRBJ2-5	.	TRBV5-1	.	13	TGCGCCAGCAGCCCCGGGGTTCAAGAGACCCAGTACTTC	CASSPGVQETQYF
TRBJ2-2	TRBD1	TRBV28	.	15	TGTGCCAGCCTACCGGGACAGGGGGACACCGGGGAGCTGTTTTTT	CASLPGQGDTGELFF
TRBJ1-1	.	TRBV7-9	few	11	TGTGCCAGCAGCGAGCTCACTGAAGCTTTCTTT	CASSELTEAFF
TRBJ1-1	.	TRBV10-3	.	14	TGTGCCATCACTCGAGGGGTTGCGAACACTGAAGCTTTCTTT	CAITRGVANTEAFF
TRBJ2-2	TRBD2	TRBV12-5	.	14	TGTGCTAGTGGTTTGTCTACTAGCGCCGGGGAGCTGTTTTTT	CASGLSTSAGELFF
TRBJ2-7	TRBD2	TRBV4-3	.	17	TGCGCCAGCAGCCAAGACCCTACTAGCGGGAGGATCAACGAGCAGTACTTC	CASSQDPTSGRINEQYF
TRBJ2-1	.	TRBV6-1	few	13	TGTGCCACCCTGGACTATTCTCCGGGTGAGCAGTTCTTC	CATLDYSPGEQFF
TRBJ1-2	.	TRBV9	few	15	TGTGCCAGCAGCGTAGTGAAGGGTATCTCTAATGGCTACACCTTC	CASSVVKGISNGYTF
TRBJ2-1	TRBD2	TRBV10-3	few	17	TGTGCCATCAGTGAGAGAACTAGCGGGGGCGATTACAATGAGCAGTTCTTC	CAISERTSGGDYNEQFF
TRBJ2-3	.	TRBV28	.	12	TGTGCCAGTCGGTCGGGGAGGGATACGCAGTATTTT	CASRSGRDTQYF
TRBJ1-2	TRBD1	TRBV9	few	15	TGTGCCAGCAGCGTCGAACCGGGACAGTCTTTGGGCTACACCTTC	CASSVEPGQSLGYTF
TRBJ2-5	.	TRBV5-4	.	12	TGTGCCAGCAAGGCGGGTCAAGAGACCCAGTACTTC	CASKAGQETQYF
TRBJ1-3	TRBD1	TRBV7-3	few	17	TGTGCCAGCAGCCCCGAAGGACAGGTCCGCTCTGGAAACACCATATATTTT	CASSPEGQVRSGNTIYF
TRBJ2-2	.	TRBV6-5	.	14	TGTGCCAGCAGTTACGCGGGGACCACCGGGGAGCTGTTTTTT	CASSYAGTTGELFF
TRBJ2-5	.	TRBV6-6	.	13	TGTGCCAGCACGGCACAGTTCCAAGAGACCCAGTACTTC	CASTAQFQETQYF
TRBJ1-5	TRBD1	TRBV7-8	.	16	TGTGCCAGCAGCATTGGGACAGGGGAGCGCAATCAGCCCCAGCATTTT	CASSIGTGERNQPQHF
TRBJ2-5	.	TRBV7-2	few	13	TGTGCCAGCAGCTTCCAGGGACAAGAGACCCAGTACTTC	CASSFQGQETQYF
TRBJ2-2	.	TRBV15	few	18	TGTGCCACCAGCAGTGGGTGGCAGGTCTTCCGGGGCACCGGGGAGCTGTTTTTT	CATSSGWQVFRGTGELFF
TRBJ1-4	.	TRBV6-5	.	14	TGTGCCAGCAGTAGGCTGAGAACTAATGAAAAACTGTTTTTT	CASSRLRTNEKLFF
TRBJ2-3	.	TRBV14	.	12	TGTGCCAGCAGCCACCAACGGGATACGCAGTATTTT	CASSHQRDTQYF
TRBJ2-4	.	TRBV4-1	.	16	TGCGCCAGCAGTTGGGCCTCCGGCCAAACCAAAAACATTCAGTACTTC	CASSWASGQTKNIQYF
TRBJ2-7	TRBD1	TRBV6-6	.	14	TGTGCCAGCAGCCACCGGGACAGTACCTACGAGCAGTACTTC	CASSHRDSTYEQYF
TRBJ1-2	TRBD1	TRBV5-1	.	14	TGCGCCAGCAGCGCACAGGGGGCCGGCTATGGCTACACCTTC	CASSAQGAGYGYTF
TRBJ2-7	TRBD1	TRBV7-2	.	16	TGTGCCAGCAGCTTAAATCGTGTCCAGGGGGCTTACGAGCAGTACTTC	CASSLNRVQGAYEQYF
TRBJ2-3	TRBD1	TRBV7-9	.	18	TGTGCCAGCAGCTTAGCCGTCCCCGGGCAGGGGGCGCGACCAACGCAGTATTTT	CASSLAVPGQGARPTQYF
TRBJ2-7	.	TRBV28	few	16	TGTGCCAGCAGTTTATTCCCGGCAGATCCTGGGTACGAGCAGTACTTC	CASSLFPADPGYEQYF
TRBJ2-1	TRBD1	TRBV5-4	.	17	TGTGCCAGCAGGTTTAGCATTGGACAGGGGGCATACGGTGAGCAGTTCTTC	CASRFSIGQGAYGEQFF
TRBJ2-2	.	TRBV6-5	.	13	TGTGCCAGCAGTTTACACGTAGTCGGGGAGCTGTTTTTT	CASSLHVVGELFF
TRBJ2-7	.	TRBV20-1	.	11	TGCAGTGCTAGAGATAGGAGCGGGCCGCCCTTC	CSARDRSGPPF
TRBJ2-2	.	TRBV7-2	few	16	TGTGCCAGCAGCTTTCCCCCGACGAGGGGCACCGGGGAGCTGTTTTTT	CASSFPPTRGTGELFF
TRBJ2-7	TRBD2	TRBV9	.	16	TGTGCCAGCAGCCCGGGGACTAGCGATAGCTCCTACGAGCAGTACTTC	CASSPGTSDSSYEQYF
TRBJ2-5	TRBD1	TRBV18	.	13	TGTGCCAGCTCACGACAGGGGGCCGAGACCCAGTACTTC	CASSRQGAETQYF
TRBJ1-1	.	TRBV18	.	16	TGTGCCAGCTCACCACTCCGCCAGGCGGAGAACACTGAAGCTTTCTTT	CASSPLRQAENTEAFF
TRBJ2-3	TRBD2	TRBV4-3	few	19	TGCGCCAGCAGCCAAAAAACGGCGGCTAGCGGGGGGGCTGGGGATACGCAGTATTTT	CASSQKTAASGGAGDTQYF
TRBJ2-3	TRBD1	TRBV9	.	16	TGTGCCAGCAGCGCTCGGGGACAGGGGGGGAGAGATACGCAGTATTTT	CASSARGQGGRDTQYF
TRBJ2-3	.	TRBV7-9	few	17	TGTGCCAGCAGCTTAACAGGGGGGGCTGGCCGCACAGATACGCAGTATTTT	CASSLTGGAGRTDTQYF
TRBJ1-5	TRBD1	TRBV5-1	few	15	TGCGCCAGCAGCTTCGGGACAGGGCCCAATCAGCCCCAGCATTTT	CASSFGTGPNQPQHF